In its sample, the clone carrying this TCR beta chain was seen a few times. Antigen unknown. The source of the sample is a study of beta chain features in type 1 diabetes. Isolated RNA was reverse transcribed in full, so expressed TCRB transcripts were sequenced. Profiling relied on immunoSEQ multiplex PCR, and the TCRdb table lists in-frame clones only, not all of them. The sample holds hundreds of thousands of clones, around 12% seen once. Trimming took 4 bases from V and 7 from J; bases not matched to a gene: 10. The CDR3 spans 14 residues. Germline V gene sequence: CDR1 SGHRS, CDR2 YFSETQ. General study points: There was a moderate but significant shortening of TCRB CDR3s in all four CD4+ subsets of Type 1 diabetes patients. HLA effects on TCRB rearrangement stayed unresolved here. Reads derived from cDNA could over-represent cells showing high TCR expression.

V gene TRBV5-1 combines with J gene TRBJ2-7, with TRBD2 identical over 8 bases. The sequenced sample consisted of naive CD4+ T cells from blood. This TCR was recovered from a woman aged 18 to 35 with type 1 diabetes. The CDR3 DNA sequence: TGCGCCAGCAGCATTGGCGGGGGGTACGGGGAGCAGTACTTC. Its protein product is CASSIGGGYGEQYF.